Shown below are 30 T cell receptor beta chains from a single sample sequenced in a study of response to subunit inactivated influenza vaccine. TCRdb used MiXCR to reprocess the RT-PCR reads, holding one entry per CDR3 protein. The sample lists roughly 570,000 distinct CDR3 sequences; 14% were seen once. Sequenced material: PBMCs from blood, taken about 11 days after vaccination. All receptors derive from a man aged 50-60 years who received an inactivated influenza vaccine.

Ten or more counts support this clonotype. The chain recombines TRBV4-1 with TRBJ2-1; 7 bases are shared with TRBD2. Germline trimming cut 2 bases from V and 5 bases from J; bases unmatched to any gene: 15. Germline V CDR1 and CDR2: MGHRA, YSYEKL. The CDR3 covers 18 residues. For the CDR3, the DNA is TGCGCCAGCAGCCAACTTAATGGGCCCCGGGGGGTCCACAATGAGCAGTTCTTC. This translates into CASSQLNGPRGVHNEQFF.

In this sample, this clonotype turned up a few times. The chain recombines TRBV4-2 with TRBJ1-6; D is undetermined. The CDR3 is 15 amino acids. V was trimmed by 1 base and J by 6 bases, leaving 10 bases between them. Germline V gene data show CDR1 as LGHNA and CDR2 as YNFKEQ. The CDR3 sequence is CASSQAAAVNSPLHF. The CDR3 DNA is TGTGCCAGCAGCCAAGCCGCGGCAGTTAATTCACCCCTCCACTTT.

This clonotype turned up a few times. The rearrangement links TRBV4-1 to TRBJ1-5; D unclear. Germline loops: CDR1 MGHRA, CDR2 YSYEKL. This CDR3 contains 15 residues. Trimming cost V 0 bases and J 1 base, with 7 bases left between them. CDR3 protein: CASSQEHQSNQPQHF. The CDR3 coding sequence is TGCGCCAGCAGCCAAGAACACCAGAGCAATCAGCCCCAGCATTTT.

The chain recombines TRBV5-1 with TRBJ1-1; D is perhaps TRBD1 (5 bases). From germline, CDR1 is SGHRS and CDR2 YFSETQ. V dropped 0 bases and J dropped 6 bases, with 15 bases sitting between them. The length of the CDR3 is 15 residues. The CDR3 region is CASSLDLGQGPEAFF. The CDR3 DNA sequence: TGCGCCAGCAGCTTGGACCTAGGCCAGGGCCCTGAAGCTTTCTTT.

This clonotype occurred many times. The chain links TRBV12-3 or TRBV12-4 to TRBJ2-7; D may correspond to TRBD1 or TRBD2 (5 bases each). The CDR3 covers 14 residues. Deletions cut 5 bases from V and 4 bases from J, with 15 bases between. The CDR3 protein is CASSPSGTLYEQYF. CDR3 sequence (DNA): TGTGCCAGCAGTCCCTCCGGGACCTTATACGAGCAGTACTTC.

The chain is built from TRBV5-6 and TRBJ2-2; D possibly corresponds to TRBD2 (7 bases). Germline-derived CDR1 and CDR2 are SGHDT and YYEEEE. The ends were cut back, 3 bases at V and 10 bases at J, with 13 bases in the middle. The CDR3 covers 13 residues. CDR3 loop: CASSSGGLLELFF. In DNA, the CDR3 is TGTGCCAGCAGCTCCGGGGGGCTTTTGGAGCTGTTTTTT.

This clonotype turned up a few times. The chain couples TRBV12-3 or TRBV12-4 to TRBJ1-1; D is ambiguous. This CDR3 region has 11 residues. The V end lost 2 bases, the J end lost 9 bases, and 7 bases lay between the germline ends. In nucleotides, the CDR3 is TGTGCCAGCAGTTTAAATCAAAAAGCTTTCTTT. Protein sequence: CASSLNQKAFF.

The J gene is TRBJ2-7, the V gene TRBV15; 7 bases agree with TRBD1. The germline CDR1 and CDR2 sequences are LNHNV and YYDKDF (reference sequence). This CDR3 is 15 amino acids long. The ends lost 3 bases at V and 2 bases at J; junction bases unmatched: 7. In DNA, the CDR3 is TGTGCCACCAGCAGCCAGCCCGGGACAGCCTACGAGCAGTACTTC. Translated, it gives CATSSQPGTAYEQYF.

J is TRBJ1-2 and V is TRBV5-6; D is perhaps TRBD1 (5 bases). Germline lookup yields CDR1 SGHDT and CDR2 YYEEEE. The length of the CDR3 is 14 residues. The ends were cut back, 1 base at V and 3 bases at J, with 10 bases in the middle. The CDR3 sequence is CASSLTGADYGYTF. The CDR3 nucleotides are TGTGCCAGCAGCTTGACCGGGGCTGACTATGGCTACACCTTC.

This clonotype was seen a handful of times. The chain links TRBV4-3 to TRBJ2-7; D is uncertain. Trimming removed 2 bases from V and 4 bases from J, with 9 bases in between. Germline-derived CDR1 and CDR2 are LGHNA and YSLEER. CDR3 size: 13 residues. The CDR3 DNA follows: TGCGCCAGCAGCCAATTGGTAGGTTACGAGCAGTACTTC. It translates to CASSQLVGYEQYF.

This clonotype has just a few counts. This rearrangement joins TRBV24-1 to TRBJ2-4; 10 positions agree with TRBD1. J gave up 3 bases and V 4 bases, and 5 bases lay outside the gene matches. Germline V gene data show CDR1 as KGHDR and CDR2 as SFDVKD. The CDR3 contains 16 residues. The CDR3 loop reads CATSEAGTGDKNIQYF. CDR3 DNA: TGTGCCACCAGTGAAGCCGGGACAGGGGACAAAAACATTCAGTACTTC.

This clonotype was counted a few times. This chain connects TRBV7-6 to TRBJ1-1; D uncertain. The CDR3 is 14 amino acids. V was trimmed by 1 base and J by 5 bases, leaving 11 bases between them. Germline V gene data show CDR1 as SGHVS and CDR2 as FNYEAQ. The CDR3 region has the DNA TGTGCCAGCAGCTTAGTTACTGGGTGGACTGAAGCTTTCTTT. Protein sequence: CASSLVTGWTEAFF.

The table lists this clonotype with a few counts. CDR3 bases: TGCAGTGCTAGACGGGGCGTCAGGCTAGCGGGAGACAATGAGCAGTTCTTC. It codes for CSARRGVRLAGDNEQFF. The rearrangement uses TRBV20-1 and TRBJ2-1; 10 positions agree with TRBD2. Germline V lookup: CDR1 DFQATT, CDR2 SNEGSKA (reference sequence). The CDR3 is 17 residues long. Unmatched junction bases numbered 12, after V lost 2 bases and J lost 5 bases.

This chain links TRBV11-2 with TRBJ2-1, with 8 bases identical to TRBD2. The trim removed 0 bases at V and 2 bases at J, leaving 6 bases unmatched. Per germline, CDR1 SGHAT and CDR2 FQNNGV. The CDR3 extends over 17 amino acids. The CDR3 sequence: CASSLDLAGGPYNEQFF. DNA for the CDR3: TGTGCCAGCAGCTTAGATCTAGCGGGCGGACCCTACAATGAGCAGTTCTTC.

This clonotype came up a few times. Germline and junction disagree at one end, which may indicate a read error. V is TRBV9 and J is TRBJ2-7; no firm D call. The V gene's germline CDR1 is SGDLS and CDR2 YYNGEE. The CDR3 totals 14 residues. CDR3 amino acids: CASSVGGPTYEQYF. The CDR3, as DNA: TGTGCCAGCAGCGTAGGCGGACCGACCTACGAACAGTACTTC.

The table lists this clonotype with a few counts. V is TRBV4-1 and J is TRBJ1-6, with TRBD1 as a possible D gene (5 bases). V was trimmed by 8 bases and J by 0 bases, leaving 14 bases between them. Germline V gene lookup returns CDR1 MGHRA and CDR2 YSYEKL. The length of the CDR3 is 16 residues. This CDR3 is CASARGSSSYNSPLHF. The CDR3 DNA sequence: TGCGCCAGCGCCCGGGGGAGCAGCTCCTATAATTCACCCCTCCACTTT.

The V gene is TRBV12-3 or TRBV12-4, the J gene TRBJ2-7, with TRBD1 identical over 7 bases. V trimming: 3 bases; J trimming: 3 bases; junction bases outside the gene matches: 5. The CDR3 extends over 14 amino acids. The CDR3 loop reads CASSLDRTLYEQYF. CDR3 bases: TGTGCCAGCAGTTTGGACAGGACACTCTACGAGCAGTACTTC.

The chain carries TRBV5-2 and TRBJ2-1; TRBD2 is the table's D call, not checked against the DNA. TRBV5-2 is a documented pseudogene. The CDR3 extends over 15 amino acids. The CDR3 loop is CASSAGTRTYNEQFF. The CDR3 nucleotides are TGTGCCAGCAGCGCCGGGACTAGGACCTACAATGAGCAGTTCTTC.

This clonotype was seen a few times. The chain recombines TRBV10-2 with TRBJ2-5; possible D gene TRBD2, 6 bases. The V end lost 0 bases, the J end lost 3 bases, and 14 bases lay between the germline ends. CDR1 and CDR2 (germline): WSHSY, SAAADI. The CDR3 has 16 residues. The CDR3 here is CASSESRPGGEETQYF. CDR3 bases: TGCGCCAGCAGTGAGTCGAGGCCAGGCGGGGAAGAGACCCAGTACTTC.

The rearrangement uses TRBV28 and TRBJ2-7, with 10 positions matching TRBD2. J was trimmed by 4 bases and V by 6 bases; bases with no gene match: 9. Germline loops: CDR1 MDHEN, CDR2 SYDVKM. The CDR3 totals 15 residues. In DNA form, the CDR3 reads TGTGCCAGCAGACCGTCCCTAGCGGGAGTTTACGAGCAGTACTTC. Translation: CASRPSLAGVYEQYF. Full variable domain (remainder filled in from reference TRBV28 and TRBJ2-7): DVKVTQSSRYLVKRTGEKVFLECVQDMDHENMFWYRQDPGLGLRLIYFSYDVKMKEKGDIPEGYSVSREKKERFSLILESASTNQTSMYLCASRPSLAGVYEQYFGPGTRLTVT.

This clonotype was counted a few times. J is TRBJ1-1 and V is TRBV20-1; unclear D gene. CDR1 is DFQATT and CDR2 is SNEGSKA in the germline V gene (reference sequence). The CDR3 extends over 11 amino acids. Trimming removed 0 bases from V and 11 bases from J, with 10 bases in between. CDR3 sequence: CSARDRRWAFF. Here the CDR3 DNA reads TGCAGTGCTAGAGATCGGAGGTGGGCTTTCTTT.

This clonotype appeared a few times. The chain employs TRBV7-2 and TRBJ1-5, with D possibly TRBD1 on 5 matching bases. Trimming pared 4 bases from V and 7 bases from J, leaving 11 bases between. Germline loops: CDR1 SGHTA, CDR2 FQGNSA. The length of the CDR3 is 13 residues. The CDR3, as DNA: TGTGCCAGCAGCTCACAGGACCGGCAGCCCCAGCATTTT. Encoded protein: CASSSQDRQPQHF.

About this clonotype itself: Lacking the conserved final phenylalanine or tryptophan, this CDR3 likely reflects a read error. This sequence joins TRBV13 and TRBJ2-7; perhaps D is TRBD1 or TRBD2 (5 bases each). This CDR3 has 15 amino acids. V lost 5 bases to trimming and J lost 2 bases, with 16 bases between them. The germline CDR1 and CDR2 sequences are PRHDT and FYEKMQ (reference sequence). For the CDR3, the DNA is TGTGCCAGCAGCCTTTACTTACGGGGCCCCTACGAGCAGTACATC. Its protein product is CASSLYLRGPYEQYI.

This chain connects TRBV27 to TRBJ1-1; no definite D call. CDR1 MNHEY and CDR2 SMNVEV come from the germline V gene (reference sequence). CDR3 length equals 15 residues. Trimming removed 6 bases from V and 5 bases from J, with 19 bases in between. CDR3 in amino acids: CASRRNSPLRTEAFF. CDR3 DNA sequence: TGTGCCAGCAGAAGGAACAGTCCCCTGAGGACTGAAGCTTTCTTT.

The gene calls are TRBV7-6 and TRBJ2-1; D uncertain. The V gene lost 5 bases and the J gene lost 5 bases, with 16 bases spanning the gap. CDR1 is SGHVS, CDR2 FNYEAQ, per germline. The CDR3 totals 15 residues. The CDR3 sequence: CASSRSDGVHNEQFF. Written as DNA, the CDR3 is TGTGCCAGCAGCAGAAGTGACGGCGTCCACAATGAGCAGTTCTTC.

This clonotype was counted at least ten times. The chain links TRBV20-1 to TRBJ2-1; D remains unclear. Trimming stripped 2 bases from V and 10 bases from J, with 24 bases between. The CDR3 spans 16 residues. Germline loops: CDR1 DFQATT, CDR2 SNEGSKA (reference sequence). The CDR3 region is CSARSSRRADLSEQFF. The CDR3 coding sequence is TGCAGTGCTAGATCTTCCCGTAGGGCAGACCTCTCCGAGCAGTTCTTC.

This clonotype was seen at least ten times. This rearrangement joins TRBV7-2 to TRBJ2-2, with D uncertain. Germline V gives CDR1 SGHTA, CDR2 FQGNSA. This CDR3 comprises 15 residues. V gave up 3 bases and J gave up 1 base, with 9 bases separating them. In DNA, the CDR3 is TGTGCCAGCAGCTTGTCTCCGGAGAACACCGGGGAGCTGTTTTTT. This sequence encodes CASSLSPENTGELFF.

V usage is TRBV3-1 and J usage is TRBJ2-7; 15 nucleotides line up with TRBD2. The V segment lost 5 bases and the J segment 6 bases; nucleotides outside the gene matches: 5. The CDR3 sequence is 15 residues long. Germline CDR1 reads LGHDT; CDR2 reads YNNKEL (reference sequence). This CDR3 is CASSLGTSGRFEQYF. The CDR3 DNA reads TGTGCCAGCAGCTTGGGGACTAGCGGGAGGTTCGAGCAGTACTTC.

This clonotype has a handful of counts. This rearrangement joins TRBV15 to TRBJ2-2; D is possibly TRBD1 (6 bases). Germline CDR1 is LNHNV and CDR2 is YYDKDF (reference sequence). V lost 7 bases and J lost 7, with 13 bases in between. The CDR3 is 13 residues long. CDR3 DNA: TGTGCCACCAACCCGAGGGGGATCGGGGAGCTGTTTTTT. This gives the protein CATNPRGIGELFF.

J is TRBJ2-1 and V is TRBV18; tentatively, D is TRBD2 (5 bases). V dropped 0 bases and J dropped 6 bases, with 15 bases sitting between them. CDR1 and CDR2 (germline): KGHSH, LQKENI. The CDR3 runs 16 residues. CDR3 in DNA: TGTGCCAGCTCACCACCGGGTTTTCGGGAAACCAATGAGCAGTTCTTC. Its protein is CASSPPGFRETNEQFF. Full variable domain (rest looked up from reference TRBV18 and TRBJ2-1): NAGVMQNPRHLVRRRGQEARLRCSPMKGHSHVYWYRQLPEEGLKFMVYLQKENIIDESGMPKERFSAEFPKEGPSILRIQQVVRGDSAAYFCASSPPGFRETNEQFFGPGTRLTVL.